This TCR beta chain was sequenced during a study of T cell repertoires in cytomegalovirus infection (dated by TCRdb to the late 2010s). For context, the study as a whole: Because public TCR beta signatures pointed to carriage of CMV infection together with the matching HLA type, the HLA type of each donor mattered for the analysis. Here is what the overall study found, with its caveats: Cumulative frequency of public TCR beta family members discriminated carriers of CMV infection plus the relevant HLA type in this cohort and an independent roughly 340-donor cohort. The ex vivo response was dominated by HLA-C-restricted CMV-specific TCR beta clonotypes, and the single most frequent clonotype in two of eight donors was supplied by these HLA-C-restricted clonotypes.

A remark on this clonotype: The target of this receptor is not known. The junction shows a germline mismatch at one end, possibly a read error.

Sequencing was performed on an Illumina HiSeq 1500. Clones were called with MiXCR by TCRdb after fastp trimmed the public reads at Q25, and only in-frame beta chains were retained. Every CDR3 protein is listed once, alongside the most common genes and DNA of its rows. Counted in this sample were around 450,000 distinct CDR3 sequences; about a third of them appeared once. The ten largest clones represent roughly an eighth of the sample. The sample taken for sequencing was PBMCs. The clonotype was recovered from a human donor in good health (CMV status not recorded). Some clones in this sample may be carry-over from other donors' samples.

The CDR3: CASSLVQGSNHPQHF. The DNA sequence reads TGTGCCAGCAGCTTAGTCCAGGGGAGCAATCACCCCCAGCATTTT. The rearrangement combines TRBV7-9 with TRBJ1-5, with TRBD1 as a weak D call on 6 bases. The CDR3 numbers 15 residues from cysteine through phenylalanine. The entry retains the CDR3 DNA only, 45 bases that are in frame from base 1. CDR1 is given as SEHNR and CDR2 as FQNEAQ, both from the germline V gene (reference sequence).